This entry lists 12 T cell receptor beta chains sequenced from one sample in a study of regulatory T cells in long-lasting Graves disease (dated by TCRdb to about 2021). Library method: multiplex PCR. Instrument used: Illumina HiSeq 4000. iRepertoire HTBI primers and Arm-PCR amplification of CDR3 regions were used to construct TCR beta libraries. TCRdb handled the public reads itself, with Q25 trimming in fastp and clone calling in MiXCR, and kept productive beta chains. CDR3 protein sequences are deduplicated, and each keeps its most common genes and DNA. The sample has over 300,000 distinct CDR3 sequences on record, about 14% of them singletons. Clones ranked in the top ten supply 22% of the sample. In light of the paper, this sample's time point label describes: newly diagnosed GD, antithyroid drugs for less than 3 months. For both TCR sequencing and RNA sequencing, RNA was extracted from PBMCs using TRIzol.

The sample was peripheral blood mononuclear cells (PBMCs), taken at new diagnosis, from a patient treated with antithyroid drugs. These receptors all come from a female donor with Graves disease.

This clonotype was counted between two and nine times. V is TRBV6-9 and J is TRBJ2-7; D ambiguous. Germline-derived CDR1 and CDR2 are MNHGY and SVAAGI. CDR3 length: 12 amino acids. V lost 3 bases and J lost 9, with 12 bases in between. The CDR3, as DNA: TGTGCCAGCAGTTACGACTTAATTGTGCAGTACTTC. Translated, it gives CASSYDLIVQYF.

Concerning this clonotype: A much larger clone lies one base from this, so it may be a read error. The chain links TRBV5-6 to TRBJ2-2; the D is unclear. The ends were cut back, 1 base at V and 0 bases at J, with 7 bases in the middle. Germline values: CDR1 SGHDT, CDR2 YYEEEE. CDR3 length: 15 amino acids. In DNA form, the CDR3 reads TGTGCCAGCAGCTTGCAGAGTCCGAACACCGGGGAGCTGTTTTTT. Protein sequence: CASSLQSPNTGELFF.

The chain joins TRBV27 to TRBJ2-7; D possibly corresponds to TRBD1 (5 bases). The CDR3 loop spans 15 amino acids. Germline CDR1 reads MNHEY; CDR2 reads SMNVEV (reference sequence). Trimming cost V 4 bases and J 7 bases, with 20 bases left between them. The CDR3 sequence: CASSSIGAGMGEQYF. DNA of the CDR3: TGTGCCAGCAGTTCAATAGGGGCAGGTATGGGTGAGCAGTACTTC.

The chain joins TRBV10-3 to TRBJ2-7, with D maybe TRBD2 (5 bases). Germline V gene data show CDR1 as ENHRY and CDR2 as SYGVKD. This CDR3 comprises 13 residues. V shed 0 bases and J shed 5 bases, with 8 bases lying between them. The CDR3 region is CAISESTGNEQYF. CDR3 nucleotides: TGTGCCATCAGTGAGTCAACGGGGAACGAGCAGTACTTC.

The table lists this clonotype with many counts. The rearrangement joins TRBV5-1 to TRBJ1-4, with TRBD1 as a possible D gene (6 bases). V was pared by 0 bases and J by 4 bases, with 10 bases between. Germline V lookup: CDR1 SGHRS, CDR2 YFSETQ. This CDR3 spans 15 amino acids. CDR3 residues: CASSLGGGVNEKLFF. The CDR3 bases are TGCGCCAGCAGCTTGGGTGGGGGCGTTAATGAAAAACTGTTTTTT. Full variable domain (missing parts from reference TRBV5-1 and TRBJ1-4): KAGVTQTPRYLIKTRGQQVTLSCSPISGHRSVSWYQQTPGQGLQFLFEYFSETQRNKGNFPGRFSGRQFSNSRSEMNVSTLELGDSALYLCASSLGGGVNEKLFFGSGTQLSVL.

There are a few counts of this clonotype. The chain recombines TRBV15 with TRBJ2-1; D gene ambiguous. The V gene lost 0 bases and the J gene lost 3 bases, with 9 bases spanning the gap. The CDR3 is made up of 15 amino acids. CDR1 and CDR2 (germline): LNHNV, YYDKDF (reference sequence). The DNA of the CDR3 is TGTGCCACCAGCAGAGATCGCGCTAGCTACAATGAGCAGTTCTTC. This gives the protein CATSRDRASYNEQFF.

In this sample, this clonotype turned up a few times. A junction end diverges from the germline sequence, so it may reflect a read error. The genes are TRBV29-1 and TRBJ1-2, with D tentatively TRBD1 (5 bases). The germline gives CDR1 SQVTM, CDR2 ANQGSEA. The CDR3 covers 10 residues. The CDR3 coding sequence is TGCAGCGTCGCCGGGACCCAGCTACCCTTC. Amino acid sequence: CSVAGTQLPF.

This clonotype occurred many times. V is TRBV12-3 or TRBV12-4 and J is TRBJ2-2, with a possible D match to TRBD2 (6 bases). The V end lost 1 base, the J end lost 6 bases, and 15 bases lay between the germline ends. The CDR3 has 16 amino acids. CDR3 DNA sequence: TGTGCCAGCAGTTTAGTTGGAGGGCTGGGAGCCGGGGAGCTGTTTTTT. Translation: CASSLVGGLGAGELFF.

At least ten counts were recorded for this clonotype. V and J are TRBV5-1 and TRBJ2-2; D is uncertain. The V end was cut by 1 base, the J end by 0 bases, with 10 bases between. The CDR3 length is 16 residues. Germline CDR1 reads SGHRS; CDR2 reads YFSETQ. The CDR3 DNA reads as TGCGCCAGCAGCTTGTTTGTAAGCGCGAACACCGGGGAGCTGTTTTTT. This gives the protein CASSLFVSANTGELFF.

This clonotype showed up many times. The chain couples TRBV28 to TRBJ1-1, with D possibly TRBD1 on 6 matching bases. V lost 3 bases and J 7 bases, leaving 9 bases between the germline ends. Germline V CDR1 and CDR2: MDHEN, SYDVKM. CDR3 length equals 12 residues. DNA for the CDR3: TGTGCCAGCAGTTTCGGACAGCGTGAAGCTTTCTTT. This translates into CASSFGQREAFF.

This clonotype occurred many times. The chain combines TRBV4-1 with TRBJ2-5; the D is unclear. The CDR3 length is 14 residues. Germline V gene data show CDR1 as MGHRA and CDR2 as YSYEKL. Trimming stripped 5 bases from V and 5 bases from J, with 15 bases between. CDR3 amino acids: CASSFTGPAETQYF. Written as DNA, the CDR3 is TGCGCCAGCAGCTTTACGGGTCCCGCCGAGACCCAGTACTTC.

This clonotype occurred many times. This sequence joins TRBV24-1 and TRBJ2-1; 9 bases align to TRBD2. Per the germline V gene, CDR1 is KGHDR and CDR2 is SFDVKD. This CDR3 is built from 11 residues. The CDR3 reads CAAGGYNEQFF. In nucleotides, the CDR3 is TGTGCAGCGGGGGGATACAATGAGCAGTTCTTC.